The subject of this entry is one T cell receptor beta chain. Reverse transcription of about 0.45 to 1 ug RNA used random hexamers. TCRdb passed the immunoSEQ multiplex PCR reads through MiXCR, listing each CDR3 protein once. Altogether about 180,000 distinct CDR3 sequences are present, 94% being singletons, with the ten largest covering around 0.11%. This specimen comes from a study of CD8 T cells in Susac syndrome. CDR1 is LGHDT, CDR2 YNNKEL, per germline (reference sequence). The CDR3 runs 12 residues. The trim removed 0 bases at V and 8 bases at J, leaving 0 bases unmatched. Sequencing of TCR beta was carried out in blood CD8+ and CD4+ T cells.

The chain has TRBV3-1 and TRBJ1-1; 7 bases align to TRBD1. The specimen sequenced was CD4+ T cells from PBMCs. This TCR derives from a human donor with Susac syndrome. Here the CDR3 DNA reads TGTGCCAGCAGCCAAGAAGGGGGCGAAGCTTTCTTT. Translating it yields CASSQEGGEAFF.